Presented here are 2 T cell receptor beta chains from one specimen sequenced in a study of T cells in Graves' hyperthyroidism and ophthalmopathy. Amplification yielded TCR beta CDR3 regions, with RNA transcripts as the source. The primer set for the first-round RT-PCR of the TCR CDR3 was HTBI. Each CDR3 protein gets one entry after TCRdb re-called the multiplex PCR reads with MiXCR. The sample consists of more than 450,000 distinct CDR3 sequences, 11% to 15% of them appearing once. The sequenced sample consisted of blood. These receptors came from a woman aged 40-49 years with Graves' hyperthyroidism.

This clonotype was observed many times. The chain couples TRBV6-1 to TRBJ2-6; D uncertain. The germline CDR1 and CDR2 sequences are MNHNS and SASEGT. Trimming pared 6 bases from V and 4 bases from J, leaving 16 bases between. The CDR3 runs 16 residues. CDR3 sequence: CASSQIQVGGANVLTF. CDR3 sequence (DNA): TGTGCCAGCAGCCAGATCCAAGTAGGGGGGGCCAACGTCCTGACTTTC.

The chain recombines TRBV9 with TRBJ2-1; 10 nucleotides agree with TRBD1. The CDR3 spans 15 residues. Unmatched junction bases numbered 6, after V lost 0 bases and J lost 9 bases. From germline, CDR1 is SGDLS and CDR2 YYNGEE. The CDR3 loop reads CASSVAGQGGSEQFF. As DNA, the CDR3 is TGTGCCAGCAGCGTAGCAGGACAGGGGGGAAGTGAGCAGTTCTTC.